This passage covers 28 T cell receptor beta chains from one sample sequenced in a study of Tregs in tolerant kidney transplant recipients. Data came from immunoSEQ multiplex PCR; TCRdb stores just in-frame clones and leaves some out. The profile covers fewer than 100,000 clones, with 80% to 95% appearing a single time and approximately 0.3% taken by the ten largest. Material: Tregs from blood, obtained before the transplant. These receptors were taken from a human donor who received a combined kidney and bone marrow transplant.

CDR3 bases: TGTGCCAGCAGTCCAAGGGTTTTGTCCTACGAGCAGTACTTC. Amino acids: CASSPRVLSYEQYF. J is TRBJ2-7 and V is TRBV28; D uncertain. The CDR3 length is 14 residues. Per germline, CDR1 MDHEN and CDR2 SYDVKM. V was trimmed by 5 bases and J by 1 base, leaving 12 bases between them.

The CDR3 region is CASSPTQGDNSPLHF. CDR3 DNA: TGTGCCAGCAGCCCGACGCAAGGGGACAATTCACCCCTCCACTTT. J is TRBJ1-6 and V is TRBV7-6, with D tentatively TRBD1 (5 bases). CDR3 length: 15 residues. Germline V gene sequence: CDR1 SGHVS, CDR2 FNYEAQ. Trimming pared 5 bases from V and 7 bases from J, leaving 15 bases between.

This chain uses TRBV10-3 with TRBJ1-5; D ambiguous. Trimming took off 3 bases at V and 4 bases at J, with 4 bases between the two ends. Germline V gene data show CDR1 as ENHRY and CDR2 as SYGVKD. The CDR3 sequence is 12 residues long. The CDR3: CAISDGNQPQHF. The CDR3 DNA reads TGTGCCATCAGTGACGGTAATCAGCCCCAGCATTTT.

The chain recombines TRBV6-1 with TRBJ2-1; the match to TRBD2 covers 12 bases. CDR1 is MNHNS and CDR2 is SASEGT in the germline V gene. J lost 5 bases, V lost 5 bases, and 4 bases had no gene match. This CDR3 region has 15 residues. This chain's CDR3 is CASSRLAGGDNEQFF. CDR3 in DNA: TGTGCCAGCAGTCGGCTAGCGGGAGGGGACAATGAGCAGTTCTTC.

This rearrangement joins TRBV7-2 to TRBJ2-7; 7 bases match TRBD2. Germline V gene lookup returns CDR1 SGHTA and CDR2 FQGNSA. After removal of 1 base from V and 2 bases from J, the junction contained 5 bases not matched to a gene. The CDR3 runs 15 residues. For the CDR3, the DNA is TGTGCCAGCAGCTTAGGTAGCGGGTTGACCTACGAGCAGTACTTC. Translated: CASSLGSGLTYEQYF.

This sequence joins TRBV7-2 and TRBJ2-3, with 8 bases lining up with TRBD2. The V and J ends lost 5 bases and 7 bases, in that order; junction bases with no gene match: 11. Germline loops: CDR1 SGHTA, CDR2 FQGNSA. This CDR3 comprises 15 residues. DNA for the CDR3: TGTGCCAGCAGCCTCCGAGCGGGAGACATGAATACGCAGTATTTT. Protein: CASSLRAGDMNTQYF.

V is TRBV7-9 and J is TRBJ1-5; perhaps TRBD1 as D (5 bases). CDR3 size: 14 residues. Germline V gene lookup returns CDR1 SEHNR and CDR2 FQNEAQ (reference sequence). Deletions cut 6 bases from V and 1 base from J, with 10 bases between. In nucleotides, the CDR3 is TGTGCCAGCAGTTACCAGGGAAGCAATCAGCCCCAGCATTTT. This sequence encodes CASSYQGSNQPQHF.

CDR3 in DNA: TGCGCCAGCAGCTTGGCAGCGGGAGGGCCAGAGACCCAGTACTTC. Translating gives CASSLAAGGPETQYF. The J gene is TRBJ2-5, the V gene TRBV5-1; 10 nucleotides line up with TRBD2. Unmatched junction bases numbered 3, after V lost 0 bases and J lost 4 bases. The CDR3 is made up of 15 amino acids. The germline gives CDR1 SGHRS, CDR2 YFSETQ.

J is TRBJ2-1 and V is TRBV4-2; TRBD2 matches 8 bases. The CDR3 totals 16 residues. Per the germline V gene, CDR1 is LGHNA and CDR2 is YNFKEQ. J was trimmed by 0 bases and V by 6 bases; bases with no gene match: 7. The CDR3 loop reads CASSPVAGTSYNEQFF. For the CDR3, the DNA is TGTGCCAGCAGTCCTGTAGCGGGAACCTCCTACAATGAGCAGTTCTTC.

Here the CDR3 DNA reads TGTGCCAGCACCGTCACGCCCGACTACGAGCAGTACTTC. This encodes CASTVTPDYEQYF. V is TRBV7-2 and J is TRBJ2-7; no firm D call. In germline, CDR1 is SGHTA, CDR2 FQGNSA. The CDR3 length is 13 residues. Trimming left V 7 bases short and J 3 bases short, with 13 bases between.

This clone has a single count. The chain recombines TRBV6-5 with TRBJ2-7, with no clear D. This CDR3 is 15 amino acids long. Germline V CDR1 and CDR2: MNHEY, SVGAGI. V was clipped by 1 base and J by 0 bases, with 10 bases between them. Here the CDR3 DNA reads TGTGCCAGCAGTTACTACGAGGAAACCTCCTACGAGCAGTACTTC. Its protein is CASSYYEETSYEQYF.

DNA of the CDR3: TGTGCCAGCCGAACAGGGTCGAGCAATCAGCCCCAGCATTTT. It is translated as CASRTGSSNQPQHF. The chain couples TRBV6-6 to TRBJ1-5; a possible D gene is TRBD1 (6 bases). The CDR3 extends over 14 amino acids. Looked up from germline, CDR1 is MNHNY and CDR2 is SVGAGI (reference sequence). Trimming removed 8 bases from V and 1 base from J, with 12 bases in between.

In DNA, the CDR3 is TGTGCCAGCAGCCGAGGGACAGGGTTGATGGAAGAGACCCAGTACTTC. Translating it yields CASSRGTGLMEETQYF. The V gene is TRBV2, the J gene TRBJ2-5; 9 positions agree with TRBD1. The CDR3 runs 16 residues. Trimming at V came to 6 bases and at J to 3 bases, leaving 11 bases not matched to a gene. Germline V gene sequence: CDR1 SNHLY, CDR2 FYNNEI.

This chain links TRBV6-6 with TRBJ1-4; the D is unclear. This CDR3 is built from 11 residues. Trimming pared 10 bases from V and 6 bases from J, leaving 9 bases between. Germline V gene lookup returns CDR1 MNHNY and CDR2 SVGAGI (reference sequence). CDR3 DNA: TGTGCCACCCGGACGGATGAAAAACTGTTTTTT. This sequence encodes CATRTDEKLFF.

The chain is built from TRBV4-2 and TRBJ1-2; no firm D call. CDR1 LGHNA and CDR2 YNFKEQ come from the germline V gene. With 4 bases removed from V and 8 bases from J, the gap between germline ends came to 8 bases. The CDR3 has 11 residues. The CDR3 DNA reads as TGTGCCAGCAGCCCTGGGAGCGGCTACACCTTC. It encodes CASSPGSGYTF.

In its sample, this clone was seen once. V usage is TRBV4-2 and J usage is TRBJ2-1; D gene unclear. This CDR3 contains 12 residues. Deletions cut 1 base from V and 7 bases from J, with 5 bases between. Germline assignment: CDR1 LGHNA and CDR2 YNFKEQ. The CDR3 is CASSQGRNEQFF. The CDR3 DNA is TGTGCCAGCAGCCAAGGTAGAAATGAGCAGTTCTTC.

This chain links TRBV7-2 with TRBJ1-4, with 10 positions matching TRBD1. This CDR3 comprises 16 residues. Germline V gives CDR1 SGHTA, CDR2 FQGNSA. V trimming: 1 base; J trimming: 6 bases; junction bases outside the gene matches: 5. This chain's CDR3 is CASSLGQGALYEKLFF. For the CDR3, the DNA is TGTGCCAGCAGCTTAGGACAGGGGGCTTTGTATGAAAAACTGTTTTTT.

V usage is TRBV27 and J usage is TRBJ1-5; 7 bases align to TRBD1. CDR3 length equals 15 residues. V dropped 5 bases and J dropped 4; count of bases not matched to a gene: 8. The V gene's germline CDR1 is MNHEY and CDR2 SMNVEV (reference sequence). As DNA, the CDR3 is TGTGCCAGCAGTCCCTGGGACAGAAAAAATCAGCCCCAGCATTTT. Translating it yields CASSPWDRKNQPQHF.

V and J are TRBV27 and TRBJ2-2; D is undetermined. The germline V gene has CDR1 MNHEY and CDR2 SMNVEV (reference sequence). V was clipped by 6 bases and J by 2 bases, with 10 bases between them. The CDR3 totals 14 residues. CDR3 in amino acids: CASSRTGNTGELFF. The CDR3 coding sequence is TGTGCCAGCAGCCGGACCGGTAACACCGGGGAGCTGTTTTTT.

The genes are TRBV28 and TRBJ1-2; possibly TRBD1 for D (5 bases). The V gene lost 10 bases and the J gene lost 4 bases, with 16 bases spanning the gap. Per the germline V gene, CDR1 is MDHEN and CDR2 is SYDVKM. This CDR3 is 13 amino acids long. CDR3 region: CATIPRGTYGYTF. The CDR3 coding sequence is TGTGCCACCATCCCTCGGGGCACCTATGGCTACACCTTC.

J is TRBJ2-1 and V is TRBV2; D is unclear. The CDR3 is 12 residues long. Trimming removed 4 bases at V and 14 bases at J, with 15 bases between. CDR1 is SNHLY, CDR2 FYNNEI, per germline. The CDR3 protein is CASSAQGPRKFF. CDR3 bases: TGTGCCAGCAGTGCCCAAGGACCGAGGAAGTTCTTC. Full variable domain (rest looked up from reference TRBV2 and TRBJ2-1): EPEVTQTPSHQVTQMGQEVILRCVPISNHLYFYWYRQILGQKVEFLVSFYNNEISEKSEIFDDQFSVERPDGSNFTLKIRSTKLEDSAMYFCASSAQGPRKFFGPGTRLTVL.

The rearrangement uses TRBV30 and TRBJ2-7; 7 nucleotides align to TRBD1. The CDR3 has 15 residues. Trimming at V came to 2 bases and at J to 1 base, leaving 8 bases not matched to a gene. Germline V CDR1 and CDR2: GTSNPN, SVGIG (reference sequence). CDR3 sequence (DNA): TGTGCCTGGAGTAAGAATTACAGGGGTTCCTACGAGCAGTACTTC. Its protein is CAWSKNYRGSYEQYF.

To note about this clone: This CDR3 is also generated by other DNA sequences in the sample. The rearrangement joins TRBV19 to TRBJ2-1; 13 nucleotides match TRBD2. Germline V CDR1 and CDR2: LNHDA, SQIVND (reference sequence). Trimming cost V 5 bases and J 2 bases; bases outside gene matches: 3. This CDR3 is built from 16 residues. The CDR3 protein is CASSAGTSGTYNEQFF. The CDR3 nucleotides are TGTGCCAGTAGTGCCGGGACTAGCGGGACCTACAATGAGCAGTTCTTC.

About this clone itself: A read error may account for a junction end that differs from germline. Distinct nucleotide sequences in the sample also encode this CDR3. J is TRBJ2-3 and V is TRBV5-1; 14 bases agree with TRBD2. Germline CDR1 SGHRS, CDR2 YFSETQ. CDR3 length: 17 amino acids. In nucleotides, the CDR3 is TGCGCTAGCAGCAACCGACTAGCGGGAGGGATCACAGATACGCAGTATTTT. This codes for CASSNRLAGGITDTQYF. Combining the CDR3 with reference TRBV5-1 and TRBJ2-3 gives the whole variable domain KAGVTQTPRYLIKTRGQQVTLSCSPISGHRSVSWYQQTPGQGLQFLFEYFSETQRNKGNFPGRFSGRQFSNSRSEMNVSTLELGDSALYLCASSNRLAGGITDTQYFGPGTRLTVL.

This chain connects TRBV21-1 to TRBJ2-2; the table gives TRBD1 as D, unverified against the DNA. TRBV21-1 is listed as a pseudogene. The CDR3 has 17 residues. CDR3 region: CASSKERTDPNTGELFF. Written as DNA, the CDR3 is TGTGCCAGCAGCAAAGAACGGACAGACCCGAACACCGGGGAGCTGTTTTTT.

The chain recombines TRBV7-2 with TRBJ1-2, with unresolved D. This CDR3 region has 13 residues. V lost 4 bases, J lost 2 bases, and 8 bases lay in between. CDR1 and CDR2 from the germline V gene are SGHTA and FQGNSA. Here the CDR3 DNA reads TGTGCCAGCAGCTCGGGCAGAAACTATGGCTACACCTTC. Its translation: CASSSGRNYGYTF.

The J gene is TRBJ2-5, the V gene TRBV7-2, with TRBD1 identical over 9 bases. V lost 5 bases, J lost 5 bases, and 9 bases stayed unmatched. CDR3 length equals 15 residues. Per germline, CDR1 SGHTA and CDR2 FQGNSA. The CDR3 reads CASSTSQGARETQYF. As DNA, the CDR3 is TGTGCCAGCAGCACCTCACAGGGGGCGCGGGAGACCCAGTACTTC.

This chain joins TRBV6-1 and TRBJ2-7, with D maybe TRBD2 (7 bases). The germline gives CDR1 MNHNS, CDR2 SASEGT. V was shortened by 8 bases and J by 4 bases, with 18 bases between the two germline ends. This CDR3 is built from 14 residues. The CDR3: CASRGAPTIYEQYF. CDR3 DNA sequence: TGTGCCAGCCGGGGGGCACCGACGATTTACGAGCAGTACTTC.